Below are 30 T cell receptor beta chains sequenced from a single sample in a study of cytomegalovirus exposure and HLA in healthy donors. Use of 60 Vbeta and 13 Jbeta primers characterized the PCR. Assay used: immunoSEQ multiplex PCR; TCRdb lists only in-frame clones, some missing. The sample shows approximately 180,000 clones, 75% to 80% of them seen only once. The sample taken for sequencing was PBMCs. All receptors derive from a man in his forties in good health and CMV-seropositive.

The DNA of the CDR3 is TGCGCCAGCAGTTACGGACTAGCGGGACCCTACGAGCAGTACTTC. Translated, it gives CASSYGLAGPYEQYF. The chain employs TRBV10-1 and TRBJ2-7; 12 positions match TRBD2. Germline V gene data show CDR1 as WNHNN and CDR2 as SYGVQD (reference sequence). V was pared by 5 bases and J by 2 bases, with 4 bases of the junction left unmatched. The CDR3 is 15 amino acids.

The chain uses TRBV10-3 and TRBJ2-2; 9 nucleotides align to TRBD1. This CDR3 is 15 amino acids long. Germline CDR1 is ENHRY and CDR2 is SYGVKD. The J segment lost 7 bases and the V segment lost 4 bases, leaving 7 bases of the junction unmatched. The DNA for the CDR3 is TGTGCCATCAGTGTACAGGGGGCTCGGGACGGGGAGCTGTTTTTT. Protein: CAISVQGARDGELFF.

Of note for this clone: An end of the junction differs from the germline gene, which may be a read error. The chain carries TRBV6-1 and TRBJ2-1; 11 nucleotides match TRBD2. The CDR3 extends over 13 amino acids. Germline CDR1 and CDR2: MNHNS and SASEGT. The CDR3 nucleotides read TGTGCCAGCAGCCTCAGGGGACTAGCGGCGATGATCTTC. This gives the protein CASSLRGLAAMIF.

This rearrangement joins TRBV5-1 to TRBJ2-5, with a possible D match to TRBD1 (7 bases). This CDR3 is built from 15 residues. Germline V gene lookup returns CDR1 SGHRS and CDR2 YFSETQ. The V end lost 2 bases, the J end lost 5 bases, and 16 bases lay between the germline ends. CDR3 sequence: CASSFEGAGGETQYF. In nucleotides, the CDR3 is TGCGCCAGCAGCTTCGAGGGGGCCGGAGGGGAGACCCAGTACTTC.

The rearrangement uses TRBV6-5 and TRBJ1-6; tentatively, D is TRBD1 (5 bases). V lost 2 bases and J lost 9, with 14 bases in between. Germline loops: CDR1 MNHEY, CDR2 SVGAGI. This CDR3 is built from 15 residues. CDR3 loop: CASSYVDTGFSPLHF. As DNA, the CDR3 is TGTGCCAGCAGTTACGTGGACACCGGATTTTCACCCCTCCACTTT.

Here the CDR3 reads CASSVVSGRVTDTQYF. The CDR3 coding sequence is TGTGCCAGCAGCGTAGTTAGCGGGAGGGTCACAGATACGCAGTATTTT. The genes are TRBV9 and TRBJ2-3; 11 nucleotides match TRBD2. Germline assignment: CDR1 SGDLS and CDR2 YYNGEE. J gave up 2 bases and V 0 bases, and 2 bases lay outside the gene matches. This CDR3 region has 16 residues.

This chain links TRBV11-3 with TRBJ2-7; maybe TRBD2 (6 bases). Germline CDR1 reads SGHNT; CDR2 reads YENEEA. CDR3 length: 15 amino acids. Trimming shortened V by 0 bases and J by 3 bases, and 12 bases separated the two germline ends. CDR3 bases: TGTGCCAGCAGCTTAGAAGAGGGAGGATACTACGAGCAGTACTTC. Its protein is CASSLEEGGYYEQYF.

This chain connects TRBV27 to TRBJ2-7; 8 bases agree with TRBD1. The V segment lost 3 bases and the J segment 7 bases; nucleotides outside the gene matches: 11. Germline assignment: CDR1 MNHEY and CDR2 SMNVEV (reference sequence). The length of the CDR3 is 15 residues. CDR3 nucleotides: TGTGCCAGCAGTTTGTTGGGGCAGGGGGCGTGGGAGCAGTACTTC. Translated: CASSLLGQGAWEQYF.

This clone has more than one count but fewer than ten. The V call is TRBV2, the J call TRBJ1-6, with a possible D match to TRBD1 (6 bases). Between the trimmed V and J ends, which lost 7 bases and 0 bases, there was a span of 19 bases. This CDR3 is built from 18 residues. From germline, CDR1 is SNHLY and CDR2 FYNNEI. The CDR3 region has the DNA TGTGCCAGCAAATACGGGACAAAATTTCTCTCCTATAATTCACCCCTCCACTTT. This codes for CASKYGTKFLSYNSPLHF. The full variable domain, rest sourced from reference TRBV2 and TRBJ1-6, is EPEVTQTPSHQVTQMGQEVILRCVPISNHLYFYWYRQILGQKVEFLVSFYNNEISEKSEIFDDQFSVERPDGSNFTLKIRSTKLEDSAMYFCASKYGTKFLSYNSPLHFGNGTRLTVT.

The chain uses TRBV29-1 and TRBJ2-3; TRBD1 agrees at 9 bases. Germline lookup yields CDR1 SQVTM and CDR2 ANQGSEA. J gave up 1 base and V 6 bases, and 8 bases lay outside the gene matches. The CDR3 length is 15 residues. CDR3 residues: CSVPRWDRGTDTQYF. The CDR3 nucleotides read TGCAGCGTCCCAAGATGGGACAGGGGCACAGATACGCAGTATTTT.

This chain connects TRBV29-1 to TRBJ2-1; D may be TRBD2 (6 bases). The CDR3 runs 9 residues. V lost 7 bases and J 12 bases, leaving 10 bases between the germline ends. Germline values: CDR1 SQVTM, CDR2 ANQGSEA. Here the CDR3 reads CSGGEGQFF. In nucleotides, the CDR3 is TGCAGCGGGGGGGAAGGGCAGTTCTTC.

The genes are TRBV4-3 and TRBJ1-5; 7 bases are a match to TRBD1. Germline lookup yields CDR1 LGHNA and CDR2 YSLEER. The CDR3 runs 15 residues. With V trimmed by 2 bases and J by 4 bases, 5 bases remained unmatched. CDR3 sequence (DNA): TGCGCCAGCAGCCAAATGGGACAGCTGAATCAGCCCCAGCATTTT. Amino acid sequence: CASSQMGQLNQPQHF.

The rearrangement links TRBV28 to TRBJ2-7, with 11 bases lining up with TRBD2. The CDR3 contains 14 residues. Trimming took 6 bases from V and 6 from J; bases not matched to a gene: 7. CDR1 and CDR2 from the germline V gene are MDHEN and SYDVKM. The CDR3 sequence is CASRPGLAGGEQYF. In DNA, the CDR3 is TGTGCCAGCAGACCAGGACTAGCGGGCGGCGAGCAGTACTTC.

In its sample, this clone was seen once. The chain is built from TRBV5-8 and TRBJ1-2, with 10 nucleotides matching TRBD1. Germline V gene lookup returns CDR1 SGHTS and CDR2 YDEGEE. The CDR3 has 14 amino acids. Trimming took 4 bases from V and 8 from J; bases not matched to a gene: 8. Here the CDR3 DNA reads TGTGCCAGCAGCCGGGGGACAGGGGTATCGGGCTACACCTTC. The encoded protein is CASSRGTGVSGYTF.

Only a few counts were recorded for this clone. The V and J genes are TRBV18 and TRBJ2-1; perhaps TRBD1 as D (5 bases). This CDR3 is built from 20 residues. CDR1 is KGHSH and CDR2 is LQKENI in the germline V gene. Between the trimmed V and J ends, which lost 0 bases and 2 bases, there was a span of 23 bases. The CDR3 region has the DNA TGTGCCAGCTCACCACCGGCAGGGAAGTACCTAGTGGAAGCCTACAATGAGCAGTTCTTC. Residues: CASSPPAGKYLVEAYNEQFF. Based on the CDR3 plus reference TRBV18 and TRBJ2-1, the full variable domain is NAGVMQNPRHLVRRRGQEARLRCSPMKGHSHVYWYRQLPEEGLKFMVYLQKENIIDESGMPKERFSAEFPKEGPSILRIQQVVRGDSAAYFCASSPPAGKYLVEAYNEQFFGPGTRLTVL.

The chain uses TRBV7-6 and TRBJ2-5, with unresolved D. The V end was cut by 4 bases, the J end by 5 bases, with 8 bases between. The germline V gene encodes CDR1 SGHVS and CDR2 FNYEAQ. CDR3 length: 12 amino acids. The CDR3 bases are TGTGCCAGCAGCTCCTCAGTGGAGACCCAGTACTTC. Translation gives CASSSSVETQYF.

This chain joins TRBV27 and TRBJ2-1, with 7 nucleotides matching TRBD1. The CDR3 covers 16 residues. Trimming cost V 6 bases and J 5 bases; bases outside gene matches: 13. Per the germline V gene, CDR1 is MNHEY and CDR2 is SMNVEV (reference sequence). CDR3 in amino acids: CASRVTGTVDNNEQFF. The CDR3 DNA sequence: TGTGCCAGCAGAGTTACCGGGACAGTAGATAACAATGAGCAGTTCTTC.

The chain uses TRBV5-1 and TRBJ1-2, with TRBD1 matching 7 bases. Trimming took 7 bases from V and 4 from J; bases not matched to a gene: 10. CDR1 and CDR2 from the germline V gene are SGHRS and YFSETQ. The CDR3 loop spans 14 amino acids. The CDR3 sequence is CASSQGDGPYGYTF. CDR3 bases: TGCGCCAGCTCCCAGGGGGACGGCCCCTATGGCTACACCTTC.

The chain recombines TRBV6-1 with TRBJ2-3; maybe TRBD1 (5 bases). CDR1 and CDR2 (germline): MNHNS, SASEGT. Trimming shortened V by 4 bases and J by 4 bases, and 15 bases separated the two germline ends. The CDR3 sequence is 15 residues long. CDR3 protein: CASSVLSSGSDTQYF. CDR3 sequence (DNA): TGTGCCAGCAGTGTTCTATCATCAGGGTCAGATACGCAGTATTTT.

The chain recombines TRBV4-2 with TRBJ1-5, with D possibly matching TRBD1 (6 bases). The length of the CDR3 is 19 residues. Trimming took off 1 base at V and 6 bases at J, with 25 bases between the two ends. CDR1 is LGHNA and CDR2 is YNFKEQ in the germline V gene. The CDR3 loop is CASSQVLSSTGRGGQPQHF. The CDR3 DNA reads TGTGCCAGCAGCCAAGTACTGAGTTCAACAGGGAGGGGAGGTCAGCCCCAGCATTTT.

The chain has TRBV1 and TRBJ2-5; TRBD2 is the table's D call and was not checked against the DNA. The better agreement between TRBJ2-7 and the DNA end casts doubt on the J call. TRBV1 counts as a pseudogene. This CDR3 region has 14 residues. The CDR3 DNA is TGCACCAGCAGCCCCGCGGGGGCGAGGTACGAGCAGTACTTC. Translation gives CTSSPAGARYEQYF.

This clone occurred once. The chain uses TRBV29-1 and TRBJ2-7; TRBD1 is a possible D gene (5 bases). The CDR3 is made up of 13 amino acids. Trimming left V 3 bases short and J 2 bases short, with 11 bases between. Germline values: CDR1 SQVTM, CDR2 ANQGSEA. CDR3 DNA: TGCAGCGTTGATACAGGCAACACCTACGAGCAGTACTTC. Translated, it gives CSVDTGNTYEQYF.

V gene TRBV7-3 combines with J gene TRBJ1-1; D is unresolved. This CDR3 has 13 amino acids. V shed 5 bases and J shed 2 bases, with 9 bases lying between them. CDR1 SGHTA and CDR2 FQGTGA come from the germline V gene. This CDR3 reads CASSADFNTEAFF. DNA for the CDR3: TGTGCCAGCAGCGCGGACTTTAACACTGAAGCTTTCTTT.

The V and J genes are TRBV19 and TRBJ2-6; a possible D gene is TRBD2 (5 bases). The CDR3 runs 15 residues. The germline gives CDR1 LNHDA, CDR2 SQIVND (reference sequence). V was cut by 3 bases and J by 2 bases, with 8 bases left in between. Written as DNA, the CDR3 is TGTGCCAGTAGTATCATCGGGGCTGGGGCCAACGTCCTGACTTTC. It translates to CASSIIGAGANVLTF.

V and J are TRBV2 and TRBJ1-5; D possibly corresponds to TRBD1 (5 bases). Germline CDR1 reads SNHLY; CDR2 reads FYNNEI. This CDR3 has 15 amino acids. V lost 4 bases, J lost 4 bases, and 14 bases lay in between. The CDR3 spells CASSANLGGNQPQHF. The DNA for the CDR3 is TGTGCCAGCAGTGCCAACCTCGGGGGGAATCAGCCCCAGCATTTT.

The V gene is TRBV6-1, the J gene TRBJ2-4; TRBD1 aligns across 8 bases. The CDR3 length is 16 residues. V dropped 4 bases and J dropped 6; count of bases not matched to a gene: 11. CDR1 and CDR2 (germline): MNHNS, SASEGT. The chain's CDR3 is CASSGFMQGALNIQYF. In nucleotides, the CDR3 is TGTGCCAGCAGTGGGTTTATGCAGGGGGCCTTAAACATTCAGTACTTC.

The chain joins TRBV28 to TRBJ1-4; 7 positions agree with TRBD1. Losses at the gene ends were 10 bases for V and 3 bases for J; bases not matched to a gene: 17. The CDR3 contains 17 residues. Per germline, CDR1 MDHEN and CDR2 SYDVKM. CDR3 protein: CATYKGAGRSANEKLFF. The CDR3 coding sequence is TGTGCCACCTACAAGGGGGCGGGGAGATCGGCTAATGAAAAACTGTTTTTT.

This chain connects TRBV11-3 to TRBJ1-1; D remains ambiguous. This CDR3 is 15 amino acids long. CDR1 is SGHNT and CDR2 is YENEEA in the germline V gene. The V end was cut by 5 bases, the J end by 5 bases, with 18 bases between. Written as DNA, the CDR3 is TGTGCCAGCAGCCCTAGCTGGGGAGGAGGTACTGAAGCTTTCTTT. Its translation is CASSPSWGGGTEAFF. The full variable domain, with the rest looked up from reference TRBV11-3 and TRBJ1-1, is EAGVVQSPRYKIIEKKQPVAFWCNPISGHNTLYWYLQNLGQGPELLIRYENEEAVDDSQLPKDRFSAERLKGVDSTLKIQPAELGDSAVYLCASSPSWGGGTEAFFGQGTRLTVV.

This sequence joins TRBV29-1 and TRBJ2-1, with 13 bases fitting TRBD2. CDR3 length: 15 amino acids. The junction had 7 bases not matched to a gene; V was cut back by 5 bases and J by 6 bases. Germline CDR1 reads SQVTM; CDR2 reads ANQGSEA. The CDR3 sequence is CSVPRTSGSSNEQFF. The CDR3 nucleotides are TGCAGCGTTCCTCGGACTAGCGGGAGTAGCAATGAGCAGTTCTTC.

This chain links TRBV6-1 with TRBJ2-5; 10 nucleotides align to TRBD1. Matching the DNA end better, TRBJ2-7 makes the J call doubtful. Germline V CDR1 and CDR2: MNHNS, SASEGT. The CDR3 is made up of 13 amino acids. As DNA, the CDR3 is TGTGCCAGCAGGGGGGACAGGGGCTACGAGCAGTACTTC. Its translation: CASRGDRGYEQYF.